The rows below give T cell receptor beta chains drawn from one sample of a study of cytomegalovirus exposure and HLA in healthy donors. Libraries were prepared by immunoSEQ multiplex PCR; TCRdb keeps only in-frame clonotypes and omits some of them. The sample has 110,000 to 150,000 clones, less than 90% seen once. The sequencing sample was made of PBMCs. These receptors were taken from a man younger than 35 in good health and CMV-seronegative. The CDR3 runs from the conserved cysteine through the conserved F or W. D genes are given only for firm matches. The size of a clone is reported for some rows only, either as once, few or many, or as a class for expanded clones.

V gene	D gene	clone size	J gene	CDR3 protein	CDR3 DNA
TRBV2	-	many	TRBJ1-2	CASKADSNYGYTF	TGTGCCAGTAAGGCAGACTCTAACTATGGCTACACCTTC
TRBV5-1	-	once	TRBJ2-5	CASSSQRRETQYF	TGCGCCAGCAGCTCGCAACGGCGGGAGACCCAGTACTTC
TRBV2	TRBD1	once	TRBJ2-1	CASRQGAEFF	TGTGCCAGCAGACAGGGGGCCGAGTTCTTC
TRBV18	TRBD1	-	TRBJ2-3	CASSRQGFGTDTQYF	TGTGCCAGCTCACGACAGGGGTTCGGCACAGATACGCAGTATTTT
TRBV7-9	TRBD1	once	TRBJ2-1	CASSPTGGLGEQFF	TGTGCCAGCAGCCCGACAGGGGGCCTTGGAGAGCAGTTCTTC
TRBV5-4	-	-	TRBJ2-1	CASYRVGDRGEQFF	TGTGCCAGCTACCGGGTAGGGGATCGTGGTGAGCAGTTCTTC
TRBV7-9	-	-	TRBJ2-1	CASSTYNEQFF	TGTGCCAGCAGCACTTACAATGAGCAGTTCTTC
TRBV27	TRBD2	-	TRBJ2-5	CASSPGVAGPRETQYF	TGTGCCAGCAGCCCGGGGGTAGCGGGTCCTCGGGAGACCCAGTACTTC
TRBV20-1	TRBD1	-	TRBJ1-2	CSTPRGRGYTF	TGCAGTACCCCCAGGGGGCGCGGCTACACCTTC
TRBV6-1	TRBD1	-	TRBJ1-1	CASSEGQGGNTEAFF	TGTGCCAGCAGTGAAGGACAGGGTGGGAACACTGAAGCTTTCTTT
TRBV11-2	-	-	TRBJ2-7	CASSSDSSPVQYF	TGTGCCAGCAGCTCGGACAGTTCGCCGGTGCAGTACTTC
TRBV27	TRBD2	-	TRBJ2-3	CASSPTGGGITDTQYF	TGTGCCAGCAGTCCCACAGGCGGGGGGATCACAGATACGCAGTATTTT
TRBV27	TRBD1	-	TRBJ1-5	CASSGGTGIQPQHF	TGTGCCAGCAGTGGAGGGACAGGGATCCAGCCCCAGCATTTT
TRBV2	TRBD2	-	TRBJ2-7	CASTGEIAGGSSYEQYF	TGTGCCAGCACCGGGGAAATAGCGGGGGGGAGCTCCTACGAGCAGTACTTC
TRBV18	TRBD1	once	TRBJ1-2	CASSPTGGDYGYTF	TGTGCCAGCTCACCGACAGGGGGCGACTATGGCTACACCTTC